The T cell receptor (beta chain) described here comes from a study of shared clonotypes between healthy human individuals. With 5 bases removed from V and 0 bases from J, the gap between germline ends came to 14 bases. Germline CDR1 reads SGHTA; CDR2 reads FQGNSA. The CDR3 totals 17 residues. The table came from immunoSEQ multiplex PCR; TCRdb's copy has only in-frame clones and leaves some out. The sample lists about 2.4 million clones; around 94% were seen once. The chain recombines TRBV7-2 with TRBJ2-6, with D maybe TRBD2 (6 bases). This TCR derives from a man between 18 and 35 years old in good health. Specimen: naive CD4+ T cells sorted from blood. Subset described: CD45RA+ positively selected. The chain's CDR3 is CASSPGGIDSGANVLTF. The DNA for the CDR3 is TGTGCCAGCAGCCCTGGAGGGATTGACTCTGGGGCCAACGTCCTGACTTTC.